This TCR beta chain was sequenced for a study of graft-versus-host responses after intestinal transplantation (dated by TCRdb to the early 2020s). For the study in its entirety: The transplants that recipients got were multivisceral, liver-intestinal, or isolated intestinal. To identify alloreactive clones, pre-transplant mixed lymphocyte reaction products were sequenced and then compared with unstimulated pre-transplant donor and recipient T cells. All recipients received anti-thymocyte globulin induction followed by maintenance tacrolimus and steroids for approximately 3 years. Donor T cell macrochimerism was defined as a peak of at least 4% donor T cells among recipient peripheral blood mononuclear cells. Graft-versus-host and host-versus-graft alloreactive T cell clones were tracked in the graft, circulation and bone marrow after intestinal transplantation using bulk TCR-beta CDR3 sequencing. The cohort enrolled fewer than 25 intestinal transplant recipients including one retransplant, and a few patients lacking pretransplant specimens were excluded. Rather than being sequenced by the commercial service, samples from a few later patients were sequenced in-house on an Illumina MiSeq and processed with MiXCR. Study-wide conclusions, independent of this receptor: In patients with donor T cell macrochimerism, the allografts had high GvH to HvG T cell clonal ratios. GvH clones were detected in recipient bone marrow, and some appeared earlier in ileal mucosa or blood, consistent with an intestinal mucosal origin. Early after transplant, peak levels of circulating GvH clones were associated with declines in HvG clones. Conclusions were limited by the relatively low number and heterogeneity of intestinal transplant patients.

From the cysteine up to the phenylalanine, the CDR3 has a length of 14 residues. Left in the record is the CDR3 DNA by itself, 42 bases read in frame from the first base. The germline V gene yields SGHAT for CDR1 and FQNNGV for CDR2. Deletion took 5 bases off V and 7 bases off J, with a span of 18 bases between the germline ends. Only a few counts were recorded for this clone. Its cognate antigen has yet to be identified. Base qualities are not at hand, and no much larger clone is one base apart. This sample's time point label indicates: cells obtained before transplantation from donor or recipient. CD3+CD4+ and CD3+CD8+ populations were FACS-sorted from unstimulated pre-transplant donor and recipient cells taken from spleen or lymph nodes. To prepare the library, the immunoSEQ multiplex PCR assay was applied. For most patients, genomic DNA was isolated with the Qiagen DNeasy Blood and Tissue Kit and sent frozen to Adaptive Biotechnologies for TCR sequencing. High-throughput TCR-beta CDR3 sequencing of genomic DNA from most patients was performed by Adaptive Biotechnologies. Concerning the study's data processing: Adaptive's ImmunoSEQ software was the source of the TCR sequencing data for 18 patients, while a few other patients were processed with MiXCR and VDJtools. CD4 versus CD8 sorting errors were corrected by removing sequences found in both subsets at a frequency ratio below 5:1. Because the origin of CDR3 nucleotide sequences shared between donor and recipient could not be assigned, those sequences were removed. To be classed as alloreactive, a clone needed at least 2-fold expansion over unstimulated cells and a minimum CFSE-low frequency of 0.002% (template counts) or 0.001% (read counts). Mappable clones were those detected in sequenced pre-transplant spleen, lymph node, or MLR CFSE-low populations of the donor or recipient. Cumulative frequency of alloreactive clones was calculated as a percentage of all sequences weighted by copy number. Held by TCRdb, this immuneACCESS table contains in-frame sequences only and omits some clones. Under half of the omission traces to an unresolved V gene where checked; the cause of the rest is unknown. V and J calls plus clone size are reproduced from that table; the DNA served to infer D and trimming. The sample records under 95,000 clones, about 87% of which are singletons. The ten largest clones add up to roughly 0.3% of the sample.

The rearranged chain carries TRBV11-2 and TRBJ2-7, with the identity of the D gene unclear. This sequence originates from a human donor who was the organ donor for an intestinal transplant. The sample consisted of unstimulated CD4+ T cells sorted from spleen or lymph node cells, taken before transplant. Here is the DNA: TGTGCCAGCAGCGCGAGTAGAGTAGCCATGGAGCAGTACTTC. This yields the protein CASSASRVAMEQYF.